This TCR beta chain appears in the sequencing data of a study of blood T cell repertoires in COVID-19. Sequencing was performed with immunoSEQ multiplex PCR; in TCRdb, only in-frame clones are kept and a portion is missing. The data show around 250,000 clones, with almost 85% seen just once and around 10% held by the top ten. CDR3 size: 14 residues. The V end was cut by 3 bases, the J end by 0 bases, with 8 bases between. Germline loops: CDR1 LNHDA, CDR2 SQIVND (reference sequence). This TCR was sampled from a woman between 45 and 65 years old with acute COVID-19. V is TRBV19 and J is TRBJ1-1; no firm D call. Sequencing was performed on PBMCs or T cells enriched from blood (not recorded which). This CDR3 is CASSIQALNTEAFF. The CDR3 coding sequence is TGTGCCAGTAGTATCCAGGCCTTGAACACTGAAGCTTTCTTT.